This T cell receptor (beta chain) appears in the sequencing data of a study of T cells after yellow fever vaccination. Study conclusions and caveats: The bulk population could contribute abundant contaminating clonotypes to FACS-sorted repertoires.

The CDR3 has 13 residues. With 6 bases removed from V and 2 bases from J, the gap between germline ends came to 8 bases. Germline lookup yields CDR1 SNHLY and CDR2 FYNNEI. TCRdb recomputed calls from the 5' RACE reads with MiXCR, one row per CDR3 protein. The sample lists hundreds of thousands of distinct CDR3 sequences; more than 9% were seen once. This clonotype has only a few counts. Its specificity is not known. The chain combines TRBV2 with TRBJ2-1; D is uncertain. Sequencing was performed on PBMCs, taken on the day of the yellow fever booster vaccination. The receptor was derived from a man aged 25-45 years who received the YFV17D yellow fever vaccine. The CDR3 sequence: CASRDPPYNEQFF. Written as DNA, the CDR3 is TGTGCCAGCAGGGATCCCCCCTACAATGAGCAGTTCTTC.